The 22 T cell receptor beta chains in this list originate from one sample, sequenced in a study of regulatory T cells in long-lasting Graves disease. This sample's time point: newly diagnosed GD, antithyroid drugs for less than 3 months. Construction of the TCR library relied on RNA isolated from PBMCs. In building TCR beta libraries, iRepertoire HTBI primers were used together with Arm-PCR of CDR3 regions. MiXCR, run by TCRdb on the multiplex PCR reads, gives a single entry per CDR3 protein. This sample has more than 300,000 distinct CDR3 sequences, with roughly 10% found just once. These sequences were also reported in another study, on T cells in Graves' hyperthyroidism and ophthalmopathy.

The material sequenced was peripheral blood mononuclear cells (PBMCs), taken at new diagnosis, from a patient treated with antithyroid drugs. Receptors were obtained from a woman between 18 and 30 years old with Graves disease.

CDR3 sequence reads: CASSFRGDAGETQYF. CDR3 sequence (DNA): TGTGCCAGCAGCTTTCGGGGCGATGCGGGAGAGACCCAGTACTTC. The chain combines TRBV5-4 with TRBJ2-5; D tentatively fits TRBD1 or TRBD2 (5 bases each). V dropped 2 bases and J dropped 4 bases, with 15 bases sitting between them. The germline V gene has CDR1 SGHNT and CDR2 YYREEE (reference sequence). This CDR3 has 15 residues.

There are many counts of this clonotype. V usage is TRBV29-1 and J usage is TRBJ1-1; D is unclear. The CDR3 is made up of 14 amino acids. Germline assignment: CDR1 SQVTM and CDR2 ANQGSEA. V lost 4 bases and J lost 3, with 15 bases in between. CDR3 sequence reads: CSVVEVWWDTEAFF. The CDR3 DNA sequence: TGCAGCGTTGTGGAGGTGTGGTGGGACACTGAAGCTTTCTTT.

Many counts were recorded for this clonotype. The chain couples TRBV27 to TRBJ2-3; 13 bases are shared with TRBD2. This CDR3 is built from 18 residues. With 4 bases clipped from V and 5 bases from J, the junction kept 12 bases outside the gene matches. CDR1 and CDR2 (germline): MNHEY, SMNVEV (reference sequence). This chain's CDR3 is CASSSLTTSGRAGDTQYF. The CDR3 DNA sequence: TGTGCCAGCAGTTCGCTGACTACTAGCGGGAGGGCCGGAGATACGCAGTATTTT.

The CDR3 here is CASRWGRNQPQHF. For the CDR3, the DNA is TGTGCCAGCCGGTGGGGTCGGAATCAGCCCCAGCATTTT. The rearrangement links TRBV12-3 or TRBV12-4 to TRBJ1-5; D not resolved. V was clipped by 8 bases and J by 4 bases, with 12 bases between them. This CDR3 contains 13 residues.

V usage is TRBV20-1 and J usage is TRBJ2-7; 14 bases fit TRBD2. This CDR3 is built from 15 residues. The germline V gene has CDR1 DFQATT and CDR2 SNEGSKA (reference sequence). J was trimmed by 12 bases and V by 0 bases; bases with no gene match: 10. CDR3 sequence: CSARDPAGTSGRPYF. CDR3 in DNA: TGCAGTGCTAGAGATCCGGCCGGGACTAGCGGGAGACCGTACTTC.

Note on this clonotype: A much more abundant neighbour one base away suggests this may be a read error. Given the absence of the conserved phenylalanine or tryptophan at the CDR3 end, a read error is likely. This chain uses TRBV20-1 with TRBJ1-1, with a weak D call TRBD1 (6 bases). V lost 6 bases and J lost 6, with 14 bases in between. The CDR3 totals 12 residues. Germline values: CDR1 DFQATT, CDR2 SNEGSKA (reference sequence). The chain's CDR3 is CSAEGEPAEAFL. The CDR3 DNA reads TGCAGTGCCGAGGGGGAGCCGGCTGAAGCTTTCCTT.

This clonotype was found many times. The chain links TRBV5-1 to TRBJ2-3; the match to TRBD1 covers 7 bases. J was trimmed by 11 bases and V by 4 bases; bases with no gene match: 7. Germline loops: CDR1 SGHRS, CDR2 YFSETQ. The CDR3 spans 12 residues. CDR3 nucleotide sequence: TGCGCCAGCAGCCCGAACCGGGACAGGCAGTATTTT. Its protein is CASSPNRDRQYF.

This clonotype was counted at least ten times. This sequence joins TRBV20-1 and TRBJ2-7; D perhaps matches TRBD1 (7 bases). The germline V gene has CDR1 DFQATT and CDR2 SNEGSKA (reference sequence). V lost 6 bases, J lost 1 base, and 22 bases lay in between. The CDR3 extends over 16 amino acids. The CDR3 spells CSAPRTPGGNSYEQYF. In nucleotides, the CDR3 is TGCAGTGCCCCTAGGACCCCAGGGGGGAATTCCTACGAGCAGTACTTC.

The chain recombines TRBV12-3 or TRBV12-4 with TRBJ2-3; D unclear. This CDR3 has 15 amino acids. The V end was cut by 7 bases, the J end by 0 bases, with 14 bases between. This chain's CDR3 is CASTPGEISTDTQYF. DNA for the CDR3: TGTGCCAGCACCCCTGGAGAAATAAGCACAGATACGCAGTATTTT.

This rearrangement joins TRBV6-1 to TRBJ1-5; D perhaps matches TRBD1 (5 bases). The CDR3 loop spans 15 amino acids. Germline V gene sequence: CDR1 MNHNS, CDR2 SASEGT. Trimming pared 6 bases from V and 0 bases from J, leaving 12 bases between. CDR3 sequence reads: CASRVGAYSNQPQHF. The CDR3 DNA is TGTGCCAGCAGGGTAGGGGCGTATAGCAATCAGCCCCAGCATTTT.

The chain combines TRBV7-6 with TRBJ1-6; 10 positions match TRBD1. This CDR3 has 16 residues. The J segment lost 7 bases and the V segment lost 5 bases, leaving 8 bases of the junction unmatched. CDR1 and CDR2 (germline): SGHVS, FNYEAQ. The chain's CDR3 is CASSVDRGDLNSPLHF. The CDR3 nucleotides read TGTGCCAGCAGCGTGGACAGGGGGGACTTAAATTCACCCCTCCACTTT.

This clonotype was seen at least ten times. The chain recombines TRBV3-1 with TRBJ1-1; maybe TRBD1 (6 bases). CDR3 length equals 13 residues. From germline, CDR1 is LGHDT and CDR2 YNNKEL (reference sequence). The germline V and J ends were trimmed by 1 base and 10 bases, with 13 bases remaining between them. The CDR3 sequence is CASSQADRLAAFF. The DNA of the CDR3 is TGTGCCAGCAGCCAAGCTGACAGGCTAGCAGCTTTCTTT.

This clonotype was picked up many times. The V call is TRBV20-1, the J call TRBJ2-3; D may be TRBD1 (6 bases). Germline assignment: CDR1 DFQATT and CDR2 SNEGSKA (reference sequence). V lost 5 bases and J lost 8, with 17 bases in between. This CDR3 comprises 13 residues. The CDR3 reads CSAPRGYGGTQYF. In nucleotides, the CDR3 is TGCAGTGCTCCAAGGGGGTACGGAGGTACGCAGTATTTT.

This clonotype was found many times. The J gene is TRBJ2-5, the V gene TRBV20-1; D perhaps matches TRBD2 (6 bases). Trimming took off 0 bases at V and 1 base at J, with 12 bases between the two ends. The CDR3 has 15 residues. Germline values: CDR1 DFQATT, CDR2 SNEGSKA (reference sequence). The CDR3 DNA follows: TGCAGTGCTAGAGATCAAGGTAGCGGCCAAGAGACCCAGTACTTC. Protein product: CSARDQGSGQETQYF.

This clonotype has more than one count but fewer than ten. Written as DNA, the CDR3 is TGCAGTGCTAGAACGGGACCCCTTAGGGCAGATACGCAGTATTTT. Its protein is CSARTGPLRADTQYF. The rearrangement links TRBV20-1 to TRBJ2-3, with D possibly being TRBD1 or TRBD2 (5 bases each). The V and J ends lost 2 bases and 4 bases respectively, with 16 bases between them. The germline V gene encodes CDR1 DFQATT and CDR2 SNEGSKA (reference sequence). The CDR3 totals 15 residues.

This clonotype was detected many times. CDR3 in amino acids: CASSLRLAGAENIQYF. As DNA, the CDR3 is TGTGCCAGCAGTCTCAGACTAGCGGGAGCAGAAAACATTCAGTACTTC. V gene TRBV12-3 or TRBV12-4 combines with J gene TRBJ2-4; 12 bases fit TRBD2. J lost 5 bases, V lost 5 bases, and 7 bases had no gene match. The CDR3 contains 16 residues.

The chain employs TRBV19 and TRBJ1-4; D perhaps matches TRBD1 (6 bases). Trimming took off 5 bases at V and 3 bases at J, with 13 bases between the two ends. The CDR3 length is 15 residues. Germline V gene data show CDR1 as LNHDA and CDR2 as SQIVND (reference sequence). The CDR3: CASSARQDPNEKLFF. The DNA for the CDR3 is TGTGCCAGTAGTGCACGACAGGACCCTAATGAAAAACTGTTTTTT.

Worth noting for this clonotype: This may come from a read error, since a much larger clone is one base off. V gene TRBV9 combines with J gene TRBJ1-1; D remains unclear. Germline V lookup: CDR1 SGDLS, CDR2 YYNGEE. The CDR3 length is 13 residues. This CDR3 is CTSSASPGTEAFF. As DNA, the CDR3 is TGTACCAGCAGCGCCTCGCCGGGGACTGAAGCTTTCTTT.

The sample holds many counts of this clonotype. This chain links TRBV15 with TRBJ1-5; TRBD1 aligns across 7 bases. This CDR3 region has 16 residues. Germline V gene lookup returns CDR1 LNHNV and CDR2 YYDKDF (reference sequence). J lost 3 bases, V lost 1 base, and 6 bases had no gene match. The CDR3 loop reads CATSRGHRGYNQPQHF. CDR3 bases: TGTGCCACCAGCAGAGGCCACAGGGGCTACAATCAGCCCCAGCATTTT.

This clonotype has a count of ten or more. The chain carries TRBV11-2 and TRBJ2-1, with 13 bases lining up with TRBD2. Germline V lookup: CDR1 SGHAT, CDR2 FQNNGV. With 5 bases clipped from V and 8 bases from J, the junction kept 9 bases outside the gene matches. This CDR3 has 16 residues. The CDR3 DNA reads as TGTGCCAGCAGCCCTACTAGCGGGAGGGCCATTGATGAGCAGTTCTTC. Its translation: CASSPTSGRAIDEQFF.

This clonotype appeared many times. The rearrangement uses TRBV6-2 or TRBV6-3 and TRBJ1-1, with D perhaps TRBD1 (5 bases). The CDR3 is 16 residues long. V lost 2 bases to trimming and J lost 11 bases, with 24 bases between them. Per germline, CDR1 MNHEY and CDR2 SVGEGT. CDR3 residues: CASSYPFLLREKVAFF. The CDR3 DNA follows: TGTGCCAGCAGTTACCCTTTCTTGCTCAGGGAGAAGGTGGCTTTCTTT.

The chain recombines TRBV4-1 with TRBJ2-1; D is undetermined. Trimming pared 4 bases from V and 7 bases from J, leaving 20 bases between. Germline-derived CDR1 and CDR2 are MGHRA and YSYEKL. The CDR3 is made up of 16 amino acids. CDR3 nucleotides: TGCGCCAGCAGCCCTCTGGCCCGATCGGTGTGGAATGAGCAGTTCTTC. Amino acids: CASSPLARSVWNEQFF.